One T cell receptor (beta chain) is described in this entry. The sample belongs to a study of blood T cell repertoires in COVID-19. Study details: Acute and convalescent COVID-19 samples came from the United States, Italy and Spain. Sample material is recorded as cDNA or gDNA derived from T cells, B-cell-depleted T cells, or PBMCs.

Per the study methods: Reference gene primer amplification gave estimated nucleated cell counts. The repertoire was sequenced with immunoSEQ multiplex PCR; TCRdb's copy has only in-frame clones and lacks some. Clone size and the V and J calls come from that table; the DNA yielded D and trimming. Of around 400,000 clones listed, 89% were seen once; the top ten hold roughly 1.2%. Germline V CDR1 and CDR2: GTSNPN, SVGIG (reference sequence). This CDR3 comprises 13 residues. Trimming took off 8 bases at V and 5 bases at J, with 13 bases between the two ends. The chain is built from TRBV30 and TRBJ1-6; TRBD1 might be the D (5 bases). This clonotype was sampled from a middle-aged man with acute or convalescent COVID-19. Material: peripheral blood. CDR3 in amino acids: CAGKQVDNSPLHF. CDR3 DNA: TGTGCCGGGAAACAGGTGGATAATTCACCCCTCCACTTT.